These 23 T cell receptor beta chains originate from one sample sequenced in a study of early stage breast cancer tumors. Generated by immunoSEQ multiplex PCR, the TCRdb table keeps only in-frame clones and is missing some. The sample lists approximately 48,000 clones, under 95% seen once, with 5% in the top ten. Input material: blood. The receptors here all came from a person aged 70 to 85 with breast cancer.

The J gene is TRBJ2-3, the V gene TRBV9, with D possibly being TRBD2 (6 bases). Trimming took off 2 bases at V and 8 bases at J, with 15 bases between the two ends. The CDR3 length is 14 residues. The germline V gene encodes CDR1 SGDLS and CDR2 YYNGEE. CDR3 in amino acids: CASSVGGAAGTQYF. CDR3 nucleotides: TGTGCCAGCAGCGTTGGCGGGGCCGCGGGTACGCAGTATTTT.

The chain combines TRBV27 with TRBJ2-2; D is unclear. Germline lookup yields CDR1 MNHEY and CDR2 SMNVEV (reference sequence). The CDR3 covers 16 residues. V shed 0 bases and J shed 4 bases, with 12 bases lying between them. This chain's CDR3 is CASSLSSALSTGELFF. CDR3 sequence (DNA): TGTGCCAGCAGTTTATCGAGTGCACTTAGCACCGGGGAGCTGTTTTTT.

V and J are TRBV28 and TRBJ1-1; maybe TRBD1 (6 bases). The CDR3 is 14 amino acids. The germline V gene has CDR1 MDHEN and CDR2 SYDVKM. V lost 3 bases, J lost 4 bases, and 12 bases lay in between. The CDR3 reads CASSLAQGSTEAFF. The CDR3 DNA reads TGTGCCAGCAGTTTGGCACAGGGTTCCACTGAAGCTTTCTTT.

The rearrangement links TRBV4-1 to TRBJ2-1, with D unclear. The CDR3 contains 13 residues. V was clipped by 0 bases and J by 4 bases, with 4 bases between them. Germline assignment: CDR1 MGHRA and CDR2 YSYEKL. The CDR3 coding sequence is TGCGCCAGCAGCCAAGATCCGTACAATGAGCAGTTCTTC. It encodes CASSQDPYNEQFF.

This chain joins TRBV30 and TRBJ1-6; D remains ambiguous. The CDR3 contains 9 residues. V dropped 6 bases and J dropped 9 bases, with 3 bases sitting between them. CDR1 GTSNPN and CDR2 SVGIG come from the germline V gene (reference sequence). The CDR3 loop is CACRSPLHF. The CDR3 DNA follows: TGTGCCTGCCGTTCACCCCTCCACTTT.

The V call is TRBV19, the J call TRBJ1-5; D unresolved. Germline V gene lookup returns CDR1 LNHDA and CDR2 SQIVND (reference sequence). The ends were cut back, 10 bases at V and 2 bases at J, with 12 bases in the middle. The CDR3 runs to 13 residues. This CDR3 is CATEARGNQPQHF. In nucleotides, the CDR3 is TGTGCCACGGAGGCTAGGGGCAATCAGCCCCAGCATTTT.

The CDR3 reads CAISTGGEGNEKLFF. Here the CDR3 DNA reads TGTGCCATCAGTACAGGGGGCGAAGGGAATGAAAAACTGTTTTTT. The V gene is TRBV10-3, the J gene TRBJ1-4; TRBD1 agrees at 9 bases. The germline V gene encodes CDR1 ENHRY and CDR2 SYGVKD. V gave up 5 bases and J gave up 5 bases; unmatched junction bases: 6. This CDR3 spans 15 amino acids.

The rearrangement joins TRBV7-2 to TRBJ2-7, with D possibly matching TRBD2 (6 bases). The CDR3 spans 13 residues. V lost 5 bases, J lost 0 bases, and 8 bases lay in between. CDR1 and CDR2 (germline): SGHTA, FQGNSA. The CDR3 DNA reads TGTGCCAGCAGCCATAGCGGCTCCTACGAGCAGTACTTC. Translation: CASSHSGSYEQYF.

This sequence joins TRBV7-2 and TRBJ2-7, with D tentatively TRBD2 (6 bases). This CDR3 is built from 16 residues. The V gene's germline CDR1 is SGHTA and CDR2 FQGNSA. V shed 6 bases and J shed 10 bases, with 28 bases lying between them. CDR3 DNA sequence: TGTGCCAGCAGAATATTCGGAGAATTAGGGAGGACTCAACAGTACTTC. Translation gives CASRIFGELGRTQQYF.

CDR3 nucleotides: TGTGCCTGGAGTACCCTAGCGGGGGGTTTTACAGATACGCAGTATTTT. Translation: CAWSTLAGGFTDTQYF. This sequence joins TRBV30 and TRBJ2-3; TRBD2 agrees at 11 bases. CDR1 is GTSNPN, CDR2 SVGIG, per germline (reference sequence). There are 16 residues in the CDR3. Trimming took 2 bases from V and 3 from J; bases not matched to a gene: 7.

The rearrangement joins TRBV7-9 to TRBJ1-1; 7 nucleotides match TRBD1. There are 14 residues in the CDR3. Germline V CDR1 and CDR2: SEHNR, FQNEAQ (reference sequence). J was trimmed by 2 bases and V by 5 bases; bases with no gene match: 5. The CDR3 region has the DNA TGTGCCAGCAGCGGCCGACAGGGAAACACTGAAGCTTTCTTT. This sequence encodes CASSGRQGNTEAFF.

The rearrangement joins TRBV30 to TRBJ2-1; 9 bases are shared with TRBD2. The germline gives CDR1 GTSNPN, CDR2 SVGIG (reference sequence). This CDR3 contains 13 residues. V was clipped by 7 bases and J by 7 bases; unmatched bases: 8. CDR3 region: CASQSAGGNEQFF. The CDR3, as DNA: TGTGCCTCCCAGTCGGCGGGGGGGAATGAGCAGTTCTTC.

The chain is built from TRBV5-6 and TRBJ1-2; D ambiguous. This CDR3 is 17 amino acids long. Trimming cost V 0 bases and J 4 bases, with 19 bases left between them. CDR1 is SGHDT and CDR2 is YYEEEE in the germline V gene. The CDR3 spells CASSLGRLNSFSYGYTF. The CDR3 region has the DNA TGTGCCAGCAGCTTGGGCAGACTCAATTCTTTTTCCTATGGCTACACCTTC.

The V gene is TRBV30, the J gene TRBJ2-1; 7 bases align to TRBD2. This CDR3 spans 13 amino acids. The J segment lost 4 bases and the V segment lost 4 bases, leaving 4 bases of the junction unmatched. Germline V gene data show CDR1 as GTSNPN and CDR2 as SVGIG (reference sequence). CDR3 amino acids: CAWNPSGYNEQFF. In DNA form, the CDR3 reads TGTGCCTGGAACCCTAGCGGTTACAATGAGCAGTTCTTC.

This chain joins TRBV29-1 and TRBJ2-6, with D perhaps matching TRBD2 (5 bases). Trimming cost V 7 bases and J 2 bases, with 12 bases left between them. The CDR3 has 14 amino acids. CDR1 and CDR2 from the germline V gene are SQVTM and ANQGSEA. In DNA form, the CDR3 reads TGCAGCGCCGCGGAGGTCCCTGGGGCCAACGTCCTGACTTTC. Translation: CSAAEVPGANVLTF. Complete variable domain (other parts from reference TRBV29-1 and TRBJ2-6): SAVISQKPSRDICQRGTSLTIQCQVDSQVTMMFWYRQQPGQSLTLIATANQGSEATYESGFVIDKFPISRPNLTFSTLTVSNMSPEDSSIYLCSAAEVPGANVLTFGAGSRLTVL.

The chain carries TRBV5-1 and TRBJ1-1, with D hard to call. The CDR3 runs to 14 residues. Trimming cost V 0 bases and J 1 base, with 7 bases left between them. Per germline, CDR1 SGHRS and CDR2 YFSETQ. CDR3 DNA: TGCGCCAGCAGCTTGGAGCCGGGGAACACTGAAGCTTTCTTT. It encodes CASSLEPGNTEAFF.

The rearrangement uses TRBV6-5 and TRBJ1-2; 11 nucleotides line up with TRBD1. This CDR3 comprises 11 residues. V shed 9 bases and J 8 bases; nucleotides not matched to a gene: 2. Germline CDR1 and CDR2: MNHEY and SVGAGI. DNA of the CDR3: TGTGCCAGTGGGACAGGGGGGGGCTACACCTTC. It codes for CASGTGGGYTF.

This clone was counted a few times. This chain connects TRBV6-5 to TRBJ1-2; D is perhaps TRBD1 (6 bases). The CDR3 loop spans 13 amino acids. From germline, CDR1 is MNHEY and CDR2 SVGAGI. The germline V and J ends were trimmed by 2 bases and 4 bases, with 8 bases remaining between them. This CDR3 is CASSYEGVYGYTF. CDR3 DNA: TGTGCCAGCAGTTACGAGGGGGTCTATGGCTACACCTTC.

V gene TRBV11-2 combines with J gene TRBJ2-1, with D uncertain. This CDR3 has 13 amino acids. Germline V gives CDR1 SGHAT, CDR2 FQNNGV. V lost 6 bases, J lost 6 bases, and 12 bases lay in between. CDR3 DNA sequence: TGTGCCAGCAGGGAGTCAGACTCCAATGAGCAGTTCTTC. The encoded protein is CASRESDSNEQFF.

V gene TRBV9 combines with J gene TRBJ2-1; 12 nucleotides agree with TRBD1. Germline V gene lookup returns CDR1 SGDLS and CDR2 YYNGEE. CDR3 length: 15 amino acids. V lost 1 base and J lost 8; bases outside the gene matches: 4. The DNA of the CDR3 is TGTGCCAGCAGCGTATTCGGGACAGGGGGCGATGAGCAGTTCTTC. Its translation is CASSVFGTGGDEQFF.

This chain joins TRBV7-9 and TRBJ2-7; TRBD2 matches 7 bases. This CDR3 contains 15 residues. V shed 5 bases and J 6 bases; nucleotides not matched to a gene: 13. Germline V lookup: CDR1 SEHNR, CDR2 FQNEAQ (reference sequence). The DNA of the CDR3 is TGTGCCAGCAGCAAAGCCGGGGGGAATCGGGGCGAGCAGTACTTC. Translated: CASSKAGGNRGEQYF.

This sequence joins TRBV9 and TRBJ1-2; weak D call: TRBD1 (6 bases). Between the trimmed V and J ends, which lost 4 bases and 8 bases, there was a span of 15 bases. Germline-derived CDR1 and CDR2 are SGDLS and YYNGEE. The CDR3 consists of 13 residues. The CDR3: CASSPQGFNGYTF. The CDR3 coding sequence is TGTGCCAGCAGCCCACAGGGTTTTAACGGCTACACCTTC.

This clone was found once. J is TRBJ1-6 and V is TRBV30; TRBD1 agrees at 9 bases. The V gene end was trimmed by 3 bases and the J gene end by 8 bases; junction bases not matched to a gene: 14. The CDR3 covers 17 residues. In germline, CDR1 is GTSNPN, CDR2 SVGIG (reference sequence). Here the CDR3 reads CAWSPGQGGFGYSPLHF. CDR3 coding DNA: TGTGCCTGGAGCCCGGGACAGGGTGGTTTCGGGTATTCACCCCTCCACTTT.